The present TCR beta chain was sequenced within a study of cytomegalovirus exposure and HLA in healthy donors. The study, taken as a whole, reports: Specific recognition of CMV antigens was confirmed in vitro for a few chains (all CMV-associated). About 150 TCR beta chains were listed as cytomegalovirus-associated. First-cohort TCR clusters were later found to tend to co-occur in the 120 or so validation repertoires. Diagnosis of cytomegalovirus status made by the classifier reportedly showed high specificity and sensitivity.

The CDR3 covers 15 residues. The junction had 6 bases not matched to a gene; V was cut back by 3 bases and J by 5 bases. Germline V CDR1 and CDR2: SNHLY, FYNNEI. The method was immunoSEQ multiplex PCR; TCRdb's version includes in-frame clones alone and lacks a portion of them. This sample has 150,000 to 170,000 clones, with approximately 86% found just once. Note on this clone: What it recognizes is unknown.

This receptor was obtained from a human donor in good health. This chain uses TRBV2 with TRBJ2-1; 8 nucleotides line up with TRBD2. The sequencing sample was made of PBMCs. The CDR3 DNA is TGTGCCAGCAGTGACAGGAGCGGGAGTCACAATGAGCAGTTCTTC. The encoded protein is CASSDRSGSHNEQFF.